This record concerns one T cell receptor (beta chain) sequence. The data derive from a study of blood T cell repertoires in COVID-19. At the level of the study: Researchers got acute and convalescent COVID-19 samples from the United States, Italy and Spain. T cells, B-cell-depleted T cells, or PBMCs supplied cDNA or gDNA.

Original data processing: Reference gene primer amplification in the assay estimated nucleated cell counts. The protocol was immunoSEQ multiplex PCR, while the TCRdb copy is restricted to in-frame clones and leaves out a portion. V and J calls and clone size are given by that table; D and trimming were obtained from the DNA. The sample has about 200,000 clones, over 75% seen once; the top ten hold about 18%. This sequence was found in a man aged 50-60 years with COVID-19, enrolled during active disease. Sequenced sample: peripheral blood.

CDR3 DNA sequence: TGCGCCAGCAGCTCCGGGACAGGGGGCGGCATAGGCGCCGGGGAGCTGTTTTTT. Translating gives CASSSGTGGGIGAGELFF. This sequence joins TRBV5-1 and TRBJ2-2, with 12 bases lining up with TRBD1. This CDR3 spans 18 amino acids. From germline, CDR1 is SGHRS and CDR2 YFSETQ. The trim removed 3 bases at V and 6 bases at J, leaving 12 bases unmatched.